This T cell receptor (beta chain) was documented in a study of T cells in Graves' hyperthyroidism and ophthalmopathy. Study-level results: A 13 V-J signature model discriminated ophthalmopathy versus stable hyperthyroidism.

Regions amplified from RNA transcripts were the TCR beta CDR3 regions. TCR CDR3 regions were first amplified by RT-PCR with HTBI primers. TCRdb reanalysed the multiplex PCR reads using MiXCR and keeps one entry per CDR3 protein. The repertoire includes over 250,000 distinct CDR3 sequences, over 15% of them detected once, and around 55% sits in the top ten. This CDR3 has 13 residues. V was trimmed by 6 bases and J by 3 bases, leaving 11 bases between them. As concerns this clonotype: As yet, its antigen is unknown. A much larger clone sits a single nucleotide away, making a read error possible.

Patients affected by ophthalmopathy presented a Clinical Activity Score of at least 3, a NOSPECS grade of at least 4, and disease duration below 3 months. Each diagnosis was grounded in clinical symptoms, serum thyroxine and TRAb, thyroid ultrasound, and orbital computed tomography. This sequence joins TRBV12-3 or TRBV12-4 and TRBJ2-5; perhaps TRBD1 as D (6 bases). The receptor was isolated from a woman aged 60-75 years with Graves' ophthalmopathy. Source material: blood. The CDR3 DNA reads as TGTGCCAGCAGGATACCAGGGGAAGAGACCCAGTACTTC. Its protein is CASRIPGEETQYF.